A single sample gave rise to the 20 T cell receptor beta chains below, sequenced in a study of OX40 agonist ivuxolimab in advanced cancers. Using immunoSEQ multiplex PCR, the repertoire was profiled, and TCRdb retains in-frame clones only, with some absent. The sample shows more than 95,000 clones, 70% to 90% of them seen only once. The input for sequencing was CD4+ or CD8+ T cells sorted from blood, taken in a trial of the OX40 agonist ivuxolimab. The source is an adult with an advanced solid tumor such as melanoma, head and neck, liver or kidney cancer.

The V and J genes are TRBV6-4 and TRBJ2-1, with 9 nucleotides matching TRBD1. The CDR3 is 16 amino acids. V lost 5 bases, J lost 8 bases, and 13 bases stayed unmatched. Germline V gene sequence: CDR1 MRHNA, CDR2 SNTAGT. Here the CDR3 reads CASSWTGATLGDEQFF. The CDR3 bases are TGTGCCAGCAGTTGGACAGGGGCCACCCTCGGGGATGAGCAGTTCTTC.

The chain joins TRBV5-6 to TRBJ2-1; D not certain. Germline assignment: CDR1 SGHDT and CDR2 YYEEEE. This CDR3 region has 13 residues. V was trimmed by 3 bases and J by 13 bases, leaving 17 bases between them. The CDR3 sequence is CASSSRTAGEQFF. Here the CDR3 DNA reads TGTGCCAGCAGCTCGCGAACCGCAGGTGAACAGTTCTTC.

The chain carries TRBV28 and TRBJ2-7; 9 nucleotides align to TRBD2. This CDR3 has 15 residues. Losses at the gene ends were 6 bases for V and 1 base for J; bases not matched to a gene: 7. The germline gives CDR1 MDHEN, CDR2 SYDVKM. This chain's CDR3 is CASSTSGGRSYEQYF. The CDR3 DNA reads as TGTGCCAGCAGCACGAGCGGGGGGCGATCCTACGAGCAGTACTTC. Looking up the rest from reference TRBV28 and TRBJ2-7 gives the full variable domain: DVKVTQSSRYLVKRTGEKVFLECVQDMDHENMFWYRQDPGLGLRLIYFSYDVKMKEKGDIPEGYSVSREKKERFSLILESASTNQTSMYLCASSTSGGRSYEQYFGPGTRLTVT.

The chain links TRBV7-8 to TRBJ1-1; D is unresolved. The CDR3 length is 13 residues. CDR1 and CDR2 (germline): SGHVS, FQNEAQ. Between the trimmed V and J ends, which lost 2 bases and 1 base, there was a span of 5 bases. DNA of the CDR3: TGTGCCAGCAGCTTACGGGAGAACACTGAAGCTTTCTTT. It yields the protein CASSLRENTEAFF.

The J gene is TRBJ1-6, the V gene TRBV19; 7 positions agree with TRBD1. In germline, CDR1 is LNHDA, CDR2 SQIVND (reference sequence). The V segment lost 5 bases and the J segment 9 bases; nucleotides outside the gene matches: 13. This CDR3 has 16 residues. CDR3 in DNA: TGTGCCAGTAGTCCCGGGACAGAGCCGATCGGTTCACCCCTCCACTTT. Its translation is CASSPGTEPIGSPLHF.

The chain carries TRBV7-2 and TRBJ1-2; no reliable D call. The CDR3 is 14 amino acids. Germline V gene lookup returns CDR1 SGHTA and CDR2 FQGNSA. The ends were cut back, 1 base at V and 2 bases at J, with 8 bases in the middle. The CDR3: CASSLVEGNYGYTF. In DNA, the CDR3 is TGTGCCAGCAGCTTAGTGGAGGGAAACTATGGCTACACCTTC.

The chain links TRBV11-2 to TRBJ1-3; 8 nucleotides line up with TRBD1. The V gene end was trimmed by 4 bases and the J gene end by 1 base; junction bases not matched to a gene: 15. This CDR3 region has 19 residues. The germline CDR1 and CDR2 sequences are SGHAT and FQNNGV. CDR3 in DNA: TGTGCCAGCAGCTCGCTGACAGGGGTCGTGCCGCCGTCTGGAAACACCATATATTTT. Protein sequence: CASSSLTGVVPPSGNTIYF.

V gene TRBV30 combines with J gene TRBJ2-2; TRBD2 matches at 8 bases. The CDR3 extends over 20 amino acids. The V segment lost 0 bases and the J segment 4 bases; nucleotides outside the gene matches: 19. Germline V gene sequence: CDR1 GTSNPN, CDR2 SVGIG (reference sequence). CDR3 nucleotides: TGTGCCTGGAGTGTACGCGGGGGGACTTACCTCAGGGGCGCCACCGGGGAGCTGTTTTTT. This sequence encodes CAWSVRGGTYLRGATGELFF.

The chain combines TRBV28 with TRBJ2-7, with TRBD1 matching 7 bases. The V segment lost 6 bases and the J segment 1 base; nucleotides outside the gene matches: 3. The CDR3 loop spans 13 amino acids. The germline V gene encodes CDR1 MDHEN and CDR2 SYDVKM. The CDR3 spells CASRGQTSYEQYF. CDR3 coding DNA: TGTGCCAGCAGGGGACAGACTTCCTACGAGCAGTACTTC.

As for this clone: A read error may account for a junction end that differs from germline. CDR3 sequence (DNA): TGTGCCAGCCTTCGGGACGGAGAACGCTGTTTT. This encodes CASLRDGERCF. The chain uses TRBV6-5 and TRBJ1-5; TRBD1 might be the D (5 bases). CDR1 and CDR2 from the germline V gene are MNHEY and SVGAGI. The CDR3 is 11 residues long.

This clone was observed a single time. The chain is built from TRBV7-2 and TRBJ1-5, with 8 bases matching TRBD1. Trimming removed 1 base from V and 7 bases from J; junction bases left unmatched: 9. The CDR3 is made up of 16 amino acids. Germline CDR1 and CDR2: SGHTA and FQGNSA. In DNA form, the CDR3 reads TGTGCCAGCAGCTTAGGGACAGGGCTAGTCCGGCAGCCCCAGCATTTT. Residues: CASSLGTGLVRQPQHF. Using reference TRBV7-2 and TRBJ1-5 for the parts outside the CDR3, the full variable domain is GAGVSQSPSNKVTEKGKDVELRCDPISGHTALYWYRQSLGQGLEFLIYFQGNSAPDKSGLPSDRFSAERTGGSVSTLTIQRTQQEDSAVYLCASSLGTGLVRQPQHFGDGTRLSIL.

This chain uses TRBV9 with TRBJ1-2; unclear D gene. The V end was cut by 0 bases, the J end by 3 bases, with 12 bases between. The CDR3 has 15 residues. Germline V gives CDR1 SGDLS, CDR2 YYNGEE. The CDR3 DNA reads TGTGCCAGCAGCGTAGCTCTTGGGATGGACTATGGCTACACCTTC. This sequence encodes CASSVALGMDYGYTF.

J is TRBJ1-6 and V is TRBV7-8; 7 nucleotides align to TRBD1. Germline assignment: CDR1 SGHVS and CDR2 FQNEAQ. V shed 2 bases and J 7 bases; nucleotides not matched to a gene: 8. This CDR3 is built from 16 residues. CDR3 sequence: CASSLTLTGQNSPLHF. CDR3 sequence (DNA): TGTGCCAGCAGCTTAACTTTGACAGGGCAAAATTCACCCCTCCACTTT.

This sequence joins TRBV27 and TRBJ1-6; 9 nucleotides agree with TRBD1. V lost 7 bases to trimming and J lost 9 bases; unmatched junction nucleotides: 10. This CDR3 contains 15 residues. The germline V gene has CDR1 MNHEY and CDR2 SMNVEV (reference sequence). CDR3 sequence (DNA): TGTGCCAGCATTGGGAGGGACAGGGAAGTTTCACCCCTCCACTTT. Residues: CASIGRDREVSPLHF.

The chain couples TRBV6-5 to TRBJ1-2; possibly TRBD1 for D (6 bases). V was trimmed by 7 bases and J by 7 bases, leaving 19 bases between them. Germline V gene lookup returns CDR1 MNHEY and CDR2 SVGAGI. The CDR3 has 14 amino acids. CDR3 nucleotide sequence: TGTGCCAGCACTCCCGATGGGGGGGCACGTGGCTACACCTTC. As protein: CASTPDGGARGYTF.

The V call is TRBV5-6, the J call TRBJ2-3, with 10 nucleotides matching TRBD1. In germline, CDR1 is SGHDT, CDR2 YYEEEE. This CDR3 has 16 amino acids. After removal of 7 bases from V and 6 bases from J, the junction contained 14 bases not matched to a gene. CDR3 nucleotide sequence: TGTGCCAGCCGTCGGACAGGGGGGATAAGATCTGATACGCAGTATTTT. This translates into CASRRTGGIRSDTQYF.

The chain joins TRBV6-4 to TRBJ1-4, with TRBD1 identical over 7 bases. The CDR3 loop spans 15 amino acids. CDR1 is MRHNA, CDR2 SNTAGT, per germline. V shed 4 bases and J 2 bases; nucleotides not matched to a gene: 4. CDR3 in amino acids: CASSAVQGTNEKLFF. DNA of the CDR3: TGTGCCAGCAGTGCAGTACAGGGGACTAATGAAAAACTGTTTTTT.

The genes are TRBV21-1 and TRBJ1-3; no check of the table's D call, TRBD1, against the DNA was made. TRBV21-1 is an annotated pseudogene. The CDR3 extends over 17 amino acids. The DNA of the CDR3 is TGTGCCAGCAGCAAAGGGGGACAGGTGGAGGGCTTCGACACCATATATTTT. Protein: CASSKGGQVEGFDTIYF.

The chain combines TRBV5-1 with TRBJ1-4; D possibly corresponds to TRBD1 (5 bases). The germline V and J ends were trimmed by 4 bases and 0 bases, with 10 bases remaining between them. This CDR3 is built from 15 residues. CDR1 is SGHRS, CDR2 YFSETQ, per germline. CDR3 region: CASSPGTATNEKLFF. Written as DNA, the CDR3 is TGCGCCAGCAGCCCAGGGACTGCAACTAATGAAAAACTGTTTTTT.

The CDR3 coding sequence is TGTGCCAGCAGCGCTACCCCGGACGCCTCCTACACTGAAGCTTTCTTT. Translated, it gives CASSATPDASYTEAFF. The V call is TRBV9, the J call TRBJ1-1; D call uncertain. The CDR3 has 16 residues. Looked up from germline, CDR1 is SGDLS and CDR2 is YYNGEE. V dropped 3 bases and J dropped 3 bases, with 18 bases sitting between them.